A selection of T cell receptor beta chains follows, all from one sample in a study of monozygotic twins with inflammatory bowel disease. One entry per CDR3 protein, without DNA, is what TCRdb gives after re-calling the 5' RACE reads. The table lists approximately 330,000 distinct CDR3 sequences, with 2% to 2.5% in the top ten. The sequenced sample consisted of blood. The receptor source for this set is a human donor with ulcerative colitis or Crohn's disease, or a healthy co-twin of an affected twin (not recorded which). CDR3s include the opening cysteine and the closing phenylalanine or tryptophan.

J gene,V gene,CDR3 protein
TRBJ2-7,TRBV20-1,CSARGTGGTYEQYF
TRBJ2-5,TRBV4-3,CASSLRYRETQYF
TRBJ1-4,TRBV7-2,CASRVTGYGNEKLFF
TRBJ2-3,TRBV27,CASSLATGRDTQYF
TRBJ2-7,TRBV4-3,CASSQDGGLFYEQYF
TRBJ2-4,TRBV20-1,CSAGERSLAKNIQYF
TRBJ2-6,TRBV13,CASSLRDFFSGVNVLTF
TRBJ2-5,TRBV9,CASSPIGTSGETQYF
TRBJ2-5,TRBV20-1,CSAPDRTKSVETQYF
TRBJ1-2,TRBV4-1,CASSQIGRYGYTF
TRBJ1-5,TRBV2,CASSLRSDQPQHF
TRBJ1-3,TRBV5-1,CASSLPGSSGNTIYF
TRBJ2-3,TRBV10-2,CASSPLSKRLAGPYGDTQYF
TRBJ1-2,TRBV7-6,CASSSAGEPGYTF
TRBJ1-5,TRBV5-1,CASSREGLAPQHF
TRBJ2-1,TRBV5-4,CASSPQWPGSEQFF
TRBJ2-5,TRBV5-1,CASRIDQETQYF
TRBJ1-5,TRBV12-3/TRBV12-4,CASSLSGTIFLPQHF
TRBJ2-7,TRBV7-9,CASSLLTDSYEQYF
TRBJ2-6,TRBV27,CASSTAAGANVLTF
TRBJ2-3,TRBV14,CASTFNVGDTQYF
TRBJ2-3,TRBV7-3,CASSPGTSGRLDTQYF
TRBJ1-2,TRBV19,CASSTGQVIVNGYTF
TRBJ1-5,TRBV20-1,CSARDSTGSGPQHF
TRBJ2-4,TRBV20-1,CSARRGSAIIAKNIQYF
TRBJ1-2,TRBV7-2,CASTPGGGYTF
TRBJ2-1,TRBV29-1,CSVGRPNQPSYNEQFF
TRBJ2-7,TRBV6-1,CASRHRDRANEQYF
TRBJ1-5,TRBV2,CASSEGWAGNQPQHF
TRBJ2-1,TRBV5-1,CASSLPGATSYNEQFF
TRBJ1-6,TRBV15,CATSSRRDSNSPLHF
TRBJ2-2,TRBV5-1,CASSPRLGRGSGELFF
TRBJ2-7,TRBV29-1,CSARSTGAYEQYF
TRBJ2-1,TRBV12-3/TRBV12-4,CASRDSGSRNEQFF
TRBJ2-5,TRBV5-1,CASSFNAGGQETQYF
TRBJ2-3,TRBV18,CASSPWETGRFGTQYF
TRBJ2-3,TRBV7-2,CASNKRGITDTQYF
TRBJ2-3,TRBV5-1,CASSSDRGDPRGDTQYF
TRBJ2-1,TRBV5-1,CASSLEGQGRNEQFF
TRBJ2-5,TRBV6-1,CASSDRGLGETQYF
TRBJ1-2,TRBV27,CAIKRGTYGYTF
TRBJ2-7,TRBV5-6,CASSVTGRPNSYEQYF
TRBJ1-2,TRBV20-1,CSARDPLRQGRLYGYTF
TRBJ2-1,TRBV5-1,CASSLVASSYNEQFF
TRBJ2-2,TRBV7-9,CASSLPLSGELFF
TRBJ2-5,TRBV20-1,CSAATTGTEKETQYF
TRBJ2-3,TRBV6-2/TRBV6-3,CASRIRSGTGGTDTQYF